The clone carrying this T cell receptor beta chain has more than one count but fewer than ten. Its cognate antigen is unknown. This record belongs to a study of T cells in Graves' hyperthyroidism and ophthalmopathy. Study conclusions and caveats: Peripheral blood also featured most of the thyroid clonotypes expanded above 0.001.

What was amplified from RNA transcripts were TCR beta CDR3 regions. When the TCR CDR3 underwent first-round RT-PCR, the HTBI primer set was used. TCRdb itself ran the multiplex PCR reads through MiXCR, one entry per CDR3 protein. The data show about 130,000 distinct CDR3 sequences, approximately 20% seen once. The ends were cut back, 1 base at V and 2 bases at J, with 12 bases in the middle. Germline V CDR1 and CDR2: SEHNR, FQNEAQ (reference sequence). The CDR3 contains 17 residues. The origin of this receptor is a woman between 45 and 65 years old with Graves' hyperthyroidism that later progressed to Graves' ophthalmopathy. The chain employs TRBV7-9 and TRBJ2-6, with D tentatively TRBD2 (5 bases). The sample taken for sequencing was blood. In DNA form, the CDR3 reads TGTGCCAGCAGCTTAGGTGGAGCGGTGACTGGGGCCAACGTCCTGACTTTC. Translation: CASSLGGAVTGANVLTF.